The T cell receptor (beta chain) described here comes from a study of OX40 agonist ivuxolimab in advanced cancers. Study information: Patients were dosed intravenously with ivuxolimab at 0.01 to 10 mg/kg every 2 weeks. The diagnoses of dose-escalation patients were hepatocellular carcinoma, melanoma, renal cell or head and neck cancer.

Systemic immunosuppression or a history of autoimmune disease excluded patients. To note about this clone: Its target is not known.

General study points: Clonal expansion by week 6 occurred in CD4+ and CD8+ blood T cells (at 0.1 to 3.0 mg/kg).

Some clones are missing from TCRdb's copy, which holds only in-frame ones; the method was immunoSEQ multiplex PCR. The table has some 110,000 clones, just under 95% seen once; the top ten hold more than 0.15%. The material sequenced was CD4+ or CD8+ T cells sorted from blood, taken in a trial of the OX40 agonist ivuxolimab. This clonotype originated in an adult with an advanced solid tumor such as melanoma, head and neck, liver or kidney cancer.

The CDR3 DNA reads as TGTGCCAGTAGTATACACAGCTACAGCTACACCTTC. Its protein is CASSIHSYSYTF. The chain employs TRBV19 and TRBJ1-2; D is unresolved. V was trimmed by 2 bases and J by 9 bases, leaving 10 bases between them. CDR1 is LNHDA and CDR2 is SQIVND in the germline V gene (reference sequence). There are 12 residues in the CDR3.